These 4 T cell receptor beta chains came from one sample sequenced in a study of early stage breast cancer tumors. TCRdb keeps only in-frame clones here, not all; method: immunoSEQ multiplex PCR. The sample has about 8,400 clones, approximately 75% seen once. Material: normal breast tissue next to the tumor. Source of these receptors: a person between 60 and 70 years old with breast cancer.

This clone was seen just once. This chain connects TRBV6-1 to TRBJ2-3; D is unresolved. Looked up from germline, CDR1 is MNHNS and CDR2 is SASEGT. This CDR3 is 14 amino acids long. Trimming cost V 4 bases and J 6 bases, with 14 bases left between them. This chain's CDR3 is CASSARGPTDTQYF. The CDR3 region has the DNA TGTGCCAGCAGTGCTCGCGGCCCCACGGATACGCAGTATTTT.

This clone was seen a few times. The gene calls are TRBV5-1 and TRBJ1-1, with D unclear. The germline V and J ends were trimmed by 3 bases and 8 bases, with 14 bases remaining between them. CDR1 is SGHRS, CDR2 YFSETQ, per germline. The CDR3 is 13 residues long. CDR3 region: CASSWESSGEAFF. Written as DNA, the CDR3 is TGCGCCAGCAGCTGGGAATCGAGTGGAGAAGCTTTCTTT.

The chain employs TRBV7-8 and TRBJ2-3; 8 bases match TRBD2. Per germline, CDR1 SGHVS and CDR2 FQNEAQ. This CDR3 is 18 amino acids long. V lost 4 bases and J lost 4; bases outside the gene matches: 16. CDR3 in DNA: TGTGCCAGCAGCTCGGGGAAGCGGGGGAAAGATGCCGCAGATACGCAGTATTTT. It translates to CASSSGKRGKDAADTQYF.

This clone came up once. The V gene is TRBV5-8, the J gene TRBJ1-1; D is ambiguous. The V end lost 2 bases, the J end lost 1 base, and 9 bases lay between the germline ends. The CDR3 loop spans 14 amino acids. Germline-derived CDR1 and CDR2 are SGHTS and YDEGEE. In nucleotides, the CDR3 is TGTGCCAGCAGCTTATGGCGGCAGAACACTGAAGCTTTCTTT. Translating gives CASSLWRQNTEAFF.